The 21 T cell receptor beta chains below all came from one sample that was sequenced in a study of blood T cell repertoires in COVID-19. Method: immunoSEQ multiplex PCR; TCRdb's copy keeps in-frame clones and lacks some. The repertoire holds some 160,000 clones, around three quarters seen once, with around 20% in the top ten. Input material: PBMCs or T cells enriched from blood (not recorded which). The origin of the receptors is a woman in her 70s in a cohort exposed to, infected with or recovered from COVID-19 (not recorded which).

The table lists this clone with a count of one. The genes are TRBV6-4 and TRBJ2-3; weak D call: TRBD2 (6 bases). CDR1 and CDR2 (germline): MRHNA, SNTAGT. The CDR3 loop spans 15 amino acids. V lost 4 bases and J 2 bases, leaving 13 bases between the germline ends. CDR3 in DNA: TGTGCCAGCAGTGTACAAGCGGGCCTCACAGATACGCAGTATTTT. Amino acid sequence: CASSVQAGLTDTQYF.

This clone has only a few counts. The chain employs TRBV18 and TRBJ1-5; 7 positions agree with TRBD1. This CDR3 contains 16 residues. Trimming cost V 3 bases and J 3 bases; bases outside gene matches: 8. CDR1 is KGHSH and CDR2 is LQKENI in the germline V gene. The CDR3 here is CASSPRSGTVNQPQHF. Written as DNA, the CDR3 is TGTGCCAGCTCACCGCGATCCGGGACAGTCAATCAGCCCCAGCATTTT.

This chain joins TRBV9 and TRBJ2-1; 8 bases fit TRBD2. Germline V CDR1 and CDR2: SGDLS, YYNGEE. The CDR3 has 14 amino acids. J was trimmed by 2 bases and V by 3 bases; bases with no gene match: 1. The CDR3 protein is CASSAGGTYNEQFF. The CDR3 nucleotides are TGTGCCAGCAGCGCGGGGGGGACCTACAATGAGCAGTTCTTC.

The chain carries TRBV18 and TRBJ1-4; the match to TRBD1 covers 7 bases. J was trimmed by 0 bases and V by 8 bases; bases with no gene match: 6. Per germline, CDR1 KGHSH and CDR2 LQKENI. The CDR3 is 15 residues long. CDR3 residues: CASMTGTATNEKLFF. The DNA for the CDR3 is TGTGCCAGCATGACAGGGACTGCAACTAATGAAAAACTGTTTTTT.

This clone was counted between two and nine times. CDR3 bases: TGTGCCAGCCGACCCGGCGCAGGGGGCGTCGGTGAAGCTTTCTTT. Protein sequence: CASRPGAGGVGEAFF. The chain recombines TRBV21-1 with TRBJ1-1; the D call in the table, TRBD1, was not verified against the DNA. TRBV21-1 is assigned pseudogene status. The CDR3 extends over 15 amino acids.

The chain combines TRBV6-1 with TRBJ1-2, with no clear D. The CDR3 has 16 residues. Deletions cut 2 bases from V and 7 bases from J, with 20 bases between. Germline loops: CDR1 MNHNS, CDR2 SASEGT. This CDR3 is CASSEPRRTTSGGYTF. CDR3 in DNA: TGTGCCAGCAGTGAACCCAGAAGGACCACCAGCGGTGGCTACACCTTC.

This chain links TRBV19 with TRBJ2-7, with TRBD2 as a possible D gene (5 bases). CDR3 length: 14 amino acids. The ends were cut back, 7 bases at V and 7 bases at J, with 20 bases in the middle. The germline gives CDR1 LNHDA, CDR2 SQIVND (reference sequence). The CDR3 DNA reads TGTGCCAGTAAGATCATACCTGAGTCGGGGGAGCAGTACTTC. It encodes CASKIIPESGEQYF.

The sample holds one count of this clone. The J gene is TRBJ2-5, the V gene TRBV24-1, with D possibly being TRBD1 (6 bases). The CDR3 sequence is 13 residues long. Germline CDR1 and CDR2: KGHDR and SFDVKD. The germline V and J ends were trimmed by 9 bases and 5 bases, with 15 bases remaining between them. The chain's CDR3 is CATARGDHETQYF. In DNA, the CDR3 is TGTGCCACCGCCAGGGGCGATCACGAGACCCAGTACTTC.

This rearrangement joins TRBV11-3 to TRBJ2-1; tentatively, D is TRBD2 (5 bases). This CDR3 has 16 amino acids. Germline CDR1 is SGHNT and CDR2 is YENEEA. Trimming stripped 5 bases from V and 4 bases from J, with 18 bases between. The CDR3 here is CASSPPRTSFYNEQFF. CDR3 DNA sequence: TGTGCCAGCAGCCCACCTCGGACTTCGTTTTACAATGAGCAGTTCTTC.

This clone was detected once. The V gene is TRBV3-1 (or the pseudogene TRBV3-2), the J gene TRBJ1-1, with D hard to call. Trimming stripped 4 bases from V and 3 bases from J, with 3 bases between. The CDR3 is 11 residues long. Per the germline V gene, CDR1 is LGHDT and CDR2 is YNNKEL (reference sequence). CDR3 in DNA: TGTGCCAGCAGCCCTTACACTGAAGCTTTCTTT. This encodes CASSPYTEAFF.

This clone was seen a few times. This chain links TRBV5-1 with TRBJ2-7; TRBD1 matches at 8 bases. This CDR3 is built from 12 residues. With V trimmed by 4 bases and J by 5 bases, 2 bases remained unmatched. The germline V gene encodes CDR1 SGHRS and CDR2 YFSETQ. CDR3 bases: TGCGCCAGCAGCAAGGACAGGGACGAGCAGTACTTC. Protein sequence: CASSKDRDEQYF.

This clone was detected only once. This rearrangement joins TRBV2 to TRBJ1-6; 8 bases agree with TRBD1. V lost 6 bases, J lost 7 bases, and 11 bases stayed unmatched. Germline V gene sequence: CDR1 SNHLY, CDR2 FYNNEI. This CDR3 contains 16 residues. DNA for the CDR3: TGTGCCAGCAGGGTGGGGACAGGAGGGAAGAATTCACCCCTCCACTTT. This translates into CASRVGTGGKNSPLHF.

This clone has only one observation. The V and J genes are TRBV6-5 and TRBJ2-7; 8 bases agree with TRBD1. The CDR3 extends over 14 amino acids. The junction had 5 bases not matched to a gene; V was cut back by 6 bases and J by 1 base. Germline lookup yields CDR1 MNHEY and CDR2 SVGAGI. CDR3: CASRRQGPSYEQYF. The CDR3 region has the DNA TGTGCCAGCAGAAGACAGGGGCCTTCCTACGAGCAGTACTTC.

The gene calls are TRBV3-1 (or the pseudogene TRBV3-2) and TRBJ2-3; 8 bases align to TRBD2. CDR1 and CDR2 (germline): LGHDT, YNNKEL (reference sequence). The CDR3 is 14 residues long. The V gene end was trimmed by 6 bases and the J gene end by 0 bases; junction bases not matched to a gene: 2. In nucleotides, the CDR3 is TGTGCCAGCAGATCTAGCGGGAGCACAGATACGCAGTATTTT. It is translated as CASRSSGSTDTQYF.

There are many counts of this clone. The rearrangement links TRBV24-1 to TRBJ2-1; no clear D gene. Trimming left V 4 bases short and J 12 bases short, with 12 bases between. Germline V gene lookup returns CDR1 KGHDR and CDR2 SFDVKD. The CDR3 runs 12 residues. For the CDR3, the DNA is TGTGCCACCAGTGACCTTAGTCGCGGGCAGTTCTTC. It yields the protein CATSDLSRGQFF.

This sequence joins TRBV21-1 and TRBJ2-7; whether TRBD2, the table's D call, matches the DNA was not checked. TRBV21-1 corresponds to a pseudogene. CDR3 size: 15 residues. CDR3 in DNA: TGTGCCAGCACCACTAGGGGGGGGTATTCCTACGAGCAGTACTTC. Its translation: CASTTRGGYSYEQYF.

CDR3 sequence: CASSEDRGPYEQYF. CDR3 DNA sequence: TGTGCCAGCAGTGAGGACAGGGGACCCTACGAGCAGTACTTC. This chain links TRBV6-1 with TRBJ2-7; TRBD1 agrees at 9 bases. Germline CDR1 reads MNHNS; CDR2 reads SASEGT. The trim removed 3 bases at V and 2 bases at J, leaving 2 bases unmatched. The CDR3 has 14 residues.

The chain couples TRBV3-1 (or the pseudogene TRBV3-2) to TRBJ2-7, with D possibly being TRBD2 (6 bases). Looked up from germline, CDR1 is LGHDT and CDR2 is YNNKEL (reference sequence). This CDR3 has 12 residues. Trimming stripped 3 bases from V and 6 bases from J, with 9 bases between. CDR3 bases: TGTGCCAGCAGCCAGGGAGGATTCGAGCAGTACTTC. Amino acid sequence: CASSQGGFEQYF.

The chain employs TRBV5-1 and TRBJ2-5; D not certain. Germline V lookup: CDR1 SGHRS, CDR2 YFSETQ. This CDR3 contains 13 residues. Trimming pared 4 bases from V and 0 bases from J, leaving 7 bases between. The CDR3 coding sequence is TGCGCCAGCAGCCAGAGGTACCAAGAGACCCAGTACTTC. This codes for CASSQRYQETQYF.

The CDR3 loop reads CATSPSGTRYEQYF. The CDR3 DNA is TGTGCCACCAGCCCTAGCGGGACCCGTTACGAGCAGTACTTC. The gene calls are TRBV15 and TRBJ2-7; 9 bases align to TRBD2. The length of the CDR3 is 14 residues. V shed 5 bases and J 4 bases; nucleotides not matched to a gene: 6. Germline V gene sequence: CDR1 LNHNV, CDR2 YYDKDF (reference sequence).

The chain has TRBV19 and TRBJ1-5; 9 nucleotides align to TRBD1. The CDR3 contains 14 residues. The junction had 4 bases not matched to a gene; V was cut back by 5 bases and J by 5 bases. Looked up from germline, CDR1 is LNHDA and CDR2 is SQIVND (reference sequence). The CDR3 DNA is TGTGCCAGTAGTCAACGGACAGGGGATCAGCCCCAGCATTTT. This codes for CASSQRTGDQPQHF.